A selection of T cell receptor beta chains follows, all from one sample in a study of T cell responses to AZD1222 COVID-19 vaccine. Some clones are missing from TCRdb's copy, which holds only in-frame ones; the method was immunoSEQ multiplex PCR. The sample shows roughly 110,000 clones, around 88% of them seen only once. The sequences come from peripheral blood, collected 28 days after the second AZD1222 dose. These receptors came from an adult who received the AZD1222 COVID-19 vaccine. Both conserved end residues are part of each CDR3. A D gene is named only where the DNA matches it firmly. Some rows mark clone size as missing; the rest say once, few, many or name a class of expanded clone.

d_call,clone_size,v_call,j_call,cdr3_nt,cdr3_aa
TRBD1,.,TRBV5-6,TRBJ1-2,TGTGCCAGCAGCTACACAGGGGGCTATGGCTACACCTTC,CASSYTGGYGYTF
.,once,TRBV6-4,TRBJ1-1,TGTGCCAGCAGTCAACAGGAGAACACTGAAGCTTTCTTT,CASSQQENTEAFF
TRBD1,.,TRBV6-5,TRBJ1-5,TGTGCCAGCAGGCCGACAGGGGGCAACAATCAGCCCCAGCATTTT,CASRPTGGNNQPQHF
.,.,TRBV2,TRBJ2-7,TGTGCCAGCAGTCCGGTGGGGACACTCTCCTACGAGCAGTACTTC,CASSPVGTLSYEQYF
TRBD1,.,TRBV15,TRBJ2-7,TGTGCCACCAGCAGGACAGGGAGCAACGAGCAGTACTTC,CATSRTGSNEQYF
.,.,TRBV24-1,TRBJ2-7,TGTGCCACCAGTGATTTAATCGGGCAGTTCCCCTACGAGCAGTACTTC,CATSDLIGQFPYEQYF
TRBD1,.,TRBV6-5,TRBJ1-2,TGTGCCAGCAGTTACACAGGGGGCTATGGCTACACCTTC,CASSYTGGYGYTF
.,.,TRBV5-5,TRBJ1-1,TGTGCCAGCAGCCCCACCGGGACATCTACAGGCACTGAAGCTTTCTTT,CASSPTGTSTGTEAFF
.,.,TRBV6-2/TRBV6-3,TRBJ1-5,TGTGCCAGCAGTTGGACAGACCATCAGCCCCAGCATTTT,CASSWTDHQPQHF
.,once,TRBV7-9,TRBJ1-4,TGTGCCAGCAGCCGAGAGACAGCGGGTAATGAAAAACTGTTTTTT,CASSRETAGNEKLFF
TRBD1,.,TRBV13,TRBJ2-7,TGTGCCAGCAGTTCAGGACAGGTAGGATACTCCTACGAGCAGTACTTC,CASSSGQVGYSYEQYF
.,medium-sized,TRBV29-1,TRBJ1-2,TGCAGCGTTGAGGGGACTAATGGCTACACCTTC,CSVEGTNGYTF
TRBD1,.,TRBV3-1/TRBV3-2,TRBJ1-1,TGTGCCAGCAGCCAATTACAGGGGGCAGCTGAAGCTTTCTTT,CASSQLQGAAEAFF
.,few,TRBV10-1,TRBJ1-1,TGCGCCAGCAGTGAGGCGCGAGGTGGAGAAGCTTTCTTT,CASSEARGGEAFF
.,.,TRBV2,TRBJ1-5,TGTGCCAGCAGTGGCCAACGGAAGAATCAGCCCCAGCATTTT,CASSGQRKNQPQHF
TRBD2,.,TRBV5-6,TRBJ2-3,TGTGCCAGCAGCGAGGGACTAGCGTTAGATACGCAGTATTTT,CASSEGLALDTQYF
.,.,TRBV3-1/TRBV3-2,TRBJ1-2,TGTGCCAGCAGCCAAGGCCGTTATGGCTACACCTTC,CASSQGRYGYTF
.,.,TRBV7-9,TRBJ2-2,TGTGCCAGCAGCTTAGGTAACGCAGACCCCGGGGAGCTGTTTTTT,CASSLGNADPGELFF
.,.,TRBV7-2,TRBJ1-1,TGTGCCAGCAGCTCCGCCGCTAACAGGGCGATGAACACTGAAGCTTTCTTT,CASSSAANRAMNTEAFF
TRBD1,.,TRBV7-9,TRBJ1-2,TGTGCCAGCAGCTTAGATCCAGGGGGCGACGGCTACACCTTC,CASSLDPGGDGYTF
.,.,TRBV5-1,TRBJ2-2,TGCGCCAGCAGCCCAGGGACTTCGGGCACCGGGGAGCTGTTTTTT,CASSPGTSGTGELFF
TRBD2,.,TRBV12-3/TRBV12-4,TRBJ2-3,TGTGCCAGCAGAGGACTAGCGACAGATACGCAGTATTTT,CASRGLATDTQYF
.,.,TRBV27,TRBJ1-5,TGTGCCAGCAGTTTATGGGGGGGGACTCAGCCCCAGCATTTT,CASSLWGGTQPQHF
TRBD1,.,TRBV19,TRBJ1-2,TGTGCCAGTAGTACCCAGACAGGGGAAAGCCTCTATGGCTACACCTTC,CASSTQTGESLYGYTF
.,.,TRBV5-6,TRBJ1-1,TGTGCCAGCAGCTTGCCAGTCACTGAAGCTTTCTTT,CASSLPVTEAFF
.,.,TRBV12-5,TRBJ1-2,TGTGCTAGTGGTTTGCCGCAAACAGGGCGCGGCTACACCTTC,CASGLPQTGRGYTF
.,.,TRBV12-5,TRBJ2-7,TGTGCTAGTGTTCGCTCCCGGGCCCCTGAGTACGAGCAGTACTTC,CASVRSRAPEYEQYF
TRBD2,.,TRBV29-1,TRBJ2-5,TGCAGCGTCCGCACTAGCGGGGTCGAGACCCAGTACTTC,CSVRTSGVETQYF
.,.,TRBV5-1,TRBJ2-7,TGCGCCAGCAGCTTGGGTCGACCGACGGACGAGCAGTACTTC,CASSLGRPTDEQYF
.,.,TRBV2,TRBJ2-5,TGTGCCAGCAGTATTGGGGGGTCTGTAAAGAAGACCCAGTACTTC,CASSIGGSVKKTQYF
TRBD1,.,TRBV19,TRBJ2-3,TGTGCCAGTAGTACCCGGGACAGCCTCACAGATACGCAGTATTTT,CASSTRDSLTDTQYF
TRBD1,.,TRBV12-5,TRBJ2-3,TGTGCTAGTGGTTTGGGAGACCAGGGGGCCTGGACAGATACGCAGTATTTT,CASGLGDQGAWTDTQYF
.,.,TRBV6-5,TRBJ1-3,TGTGCCAGCAGTTTGGTATTGGGGTCGGGTGGAAACACCATATATTTT,CASSLVLGSGGNTIYF
TRBD2,.,TRBV9,TRBJ2-5,TGTGCCAGCAGCGTAGGAACTAGCGGGATCCAAGAGACCCAGTACTTC,CASSVGTSGIQETQYF
.,.,TRBV25-1,TRBJ1-2,TGTGCCAGCAGTGCAGTAACTGGCTACACCTTC,CASSAVTGYTF
TRBD1,.,TRBV6-5,TRBJ2-1,TGTGCCAGCAGTTCTCGGACAGGGGGAACCCATGAGCAGTTCTTC,CASSSRTGGTHEQFF
.,once,TRBV19,TRBJ1-4,TGTGCCAGTAGTATAAACAGGAATGAAAAACTGTTTTTT,CASSINRNEKLFF
TRBD1,.,TRBV10-3,TRBJ2-3,TGTGCCATCAGTGAGAGGACAGGGTCTGGTTCTGGTACGCAGTATTTT,CAISERTGSGSGTQYF
.,.,TRBV7-8,TRBJ1-1,TGTGCCAGCAGCCTGTCCTATGAAGCTTTCTTT,CASSLSYEAFF
.,.,TRBV4-1,TRBJ1-6,TGCGCCAGCAGCCAAGACGCACGGGACCATAATTCACCCCTCCACTTT,CASSQDARDHNSPLHF
.,.,TRBV19,TRBJ1-2,TGTGCCAGCAGGCGAGCCCAGACTGAGAACTATGGCTACACCTTC,CASRRAQTENYGYTF
TRBD1,.,TRBV18,TRBJ1-4,TGTGCCAGCTCACGAAACAGGGGGGAAAAACTGTTTTTT,CASSRNRGEKLFF
TRBD2,.,TRBV7-3,TRBJ2-2,TGTGCCAGCAGCCCCCTAGCGGGGGGGGCGACTGGGGAGCTGTTTTTT,CASSPLAGGATGELFF
.,.,TRBV7-2,TRBJ1-5,TGTGCCAGCAGCTTAGGGGGTTCCCAGCCCCAGCATTTT,CASSLGGSQPQHF
.,.,TRBV14,TRBJ1-1,TGTGCCAGCAGCCCGGGAGGCGTCATGAACACTGAAGCTTTCTTT,CASSPGGVMNTEAFF
.,.,TRBV7-2,TRBJ1-2,TGTGCCAGCAGCCCAAGGGGGGGGGATTATGGCTACACCTTC,CASSPRGGDYGYTF
TRBD1,.,TRBV18,TRBJ1-2,TGTGCCAGCTCCGGGGACAGAGCTAACTATGGCTACACCTTC,CASSGDRANYGYTF
TRBD1,.,TRBV19,TRBJ1-1,TGTGCCAGTAGTACCGGACAGGGGGTTTATACTGAAGCTTTCTTT,CASSTGQGVYTEAFF
TRBD1,.,TRBV12-3/TRBV12-4,TRBJ1-1,TGTGCCAGCAGCGGACAGGGGACCGGTCGAGCTTTCTTT,CASSGQGTGRAFF
TRBD1,once,TRBV5-1,TRBJ1-2,TGCGCCAGCAGCTTGGACAGGGGAAGATATGGCTACACCTTC,CASSLDRGRYGYTF
TRBD1,.,TRBV19,TRBJ1-2,TGTGCCAGTAGTATAGGGTTGTCGACAGGGGATGGCTACACCTTC,CASSIGLSTGDGYTF
.,.,TRBV29-1,TRBJ1-2,TGCAGCGTTGAAGATGGGTGGGGCGGGGGAGGCTATGGCTACACCTTC,CSVEDGWGGGGYGYTF
TRBD1,.,TRBV19,TRBJ2-2,TGTGCCAGTAAGAGGGACAGGCTATACCAGACCGGGGAGCTGTTTTTT,CASKRDRLYQTGELFF
.,.,TRBV7-9,TRBJ1-1,TGTGCCAGCAGCTATAGCGACACTGAAGCTTTCTTT,CASSYSDTEAFF
.,large,TRBV2,TRBJ1-6,TGTGCCAGCAGTGATTCGGGGGGCGTAAGCTCACCCCTCCACTTT,CASSDSGGVSSPLHF
TRBD1,few,TRBV27,TRBJ1-5,TGTGCCAGCAGTCGACAGGGTAGCAATCAGCCCCAGCATTTT,CASSRQGSNQPQHF
.,.,TRBV12-3/TRBV12-4,TRBJ1-1,TGTGCCAGCAGTGAAACTAGACCCCCTGAAGCTTTCTTT,CASSETRPPEAFF
TRBD1,.,TRBV6-5,TRBJ1-2,TGTGCCAGCAGTCGCACTCAGGGGGAGGACTATGGCTACACCTTC,CASSRTQGEDYGYTF
.,.,TRBV4-3,TRBJ1-1,TGCGCCAGCAGCCAAGTTCAGGGACTCACTGAAGCTTTCTTT,CASSQVQGLTEAFF
.,.,TRBV10-3,TRBJ1-5,TGTGCCATCAGTGAGAGACTGCAGGACCAGCCCCAGCATTTT,CAISERLQDQPQHF